The TCR beta chain under discussion was sequenced for a study of blood T cell repertoires in COVID-19. Across the study: Nucleic acid was either cDNA or gDNA, and it came from T cells, B-cell-depleted T cells, or PBMCs.

CDR3 length: 13 residues. From germline, CDR1 is SGHAT and CDR2 FQNNGV. The germline V and J ends were trimmed by 1 base and 11 bases, with 15 bases remaining between them. In the authors' workflow: Estimation of nucleated cell counts was performed using reference gene primer amplification. Repertoires were generated with immunoSEQ multiplex PCR, while TCRdb's copy carries only in-frame clones and drops some. V and J calls and clone size follow that table, whereas D and trimming were derived from the DNA. This table has around 240,000 clones, around 89% appearing once. The source of this sequence is a man in his forties or fifties who had been exposed to COVID-19. This rearrangement joins TRBV11-2 to TRBJ2-7; D remains unclear. Sequencing was carried out using PBMCs or T cells enriched from blood (not recorded which). The chain's CDR3 is CASSLGRNGFEYF. In nucleotides, the CDR3 is TGTGCCAGCAGCTTAGGCAGGAACGGTTTTGAGTACTTC.